This T cell receptor beta chain was captured in a study of neurological immune-mediated disorders. Germline V gives CDR1 SQVTM, CDR2 ANQGSEA. V dropped 6 bases and J dropped 7 bases, with 24 bases sitting between them. This CDR3 has 15 amino acids. This clonotype was observed at least ten times. TCRdb reprocessed the 5' RACE reads with MiXCR, giving one entry per CDR3 protein. The repertoire has roughly 52,000 distinct CDR3 sequences, more than 5% of them found once; the top ten carry approximately 1.5%. The rearrangement joins TRBV29-1 to TRBJ2-5; a weak D match, TRBD1 (7 bases). The specimen sequenced was CD4+ T cells from blood. This receptor was taken from a woman under 30 with multiple sclerosis. The CDR3 DNA reads as TGCAGCGTCCGGGGGCCTGGGGGACAGATCGGGACCCAGTACTTC. Translation: CSVRGPGGQIGTQYF.